Here is one T cell receptor beta chain with its context. The same CDR3 also results from other DNA sequences found in this sample. The data originate from a study of shared clonotypes between healthy human individuals. The test was conducted at deep level. Methods used by the authors: As immunoSEQ supplied junction-only sequences (without quality scores), filtering differed. Measured with immunoSEQ multiplex PCR; TCRdb has only the in-frame clones, and not every one. V and J calls and clone size come straight from that table; D and trimming were deduced from the DNA. The sample lists 2 million or so clones, roughly 94% occurring once. V was trimmed by 0 bases and J by 8 bases, leaving 5 bases between them. CDR3 size: 11 residues. The germline CDR1 and CDR2 sequences are GTSNPN and SVGIG (reference sequence).

This chain joins TRBV30 and TRBJ2-1; D unresolved. Sequenced sample: naive CD4+ T cells sorted from blood. Subset: CD45RA+ positively selected. The clonotype originates from a young man in good health. CDR3 in DNA: TGTGCCTGGAGTGTAACGTATGAGCAGTTCTTC. Translated, it gives CAWSVTYEQFF.